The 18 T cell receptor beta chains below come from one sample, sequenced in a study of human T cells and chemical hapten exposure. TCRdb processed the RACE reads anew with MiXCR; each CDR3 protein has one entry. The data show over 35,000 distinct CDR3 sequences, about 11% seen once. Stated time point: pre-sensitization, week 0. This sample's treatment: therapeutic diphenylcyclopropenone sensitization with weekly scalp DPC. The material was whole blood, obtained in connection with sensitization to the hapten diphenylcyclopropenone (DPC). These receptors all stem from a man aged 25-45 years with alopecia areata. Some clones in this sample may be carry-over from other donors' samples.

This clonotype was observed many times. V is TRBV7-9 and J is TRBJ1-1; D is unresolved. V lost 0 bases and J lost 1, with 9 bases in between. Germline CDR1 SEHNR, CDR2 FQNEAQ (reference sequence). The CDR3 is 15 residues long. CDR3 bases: TGTGCCAGCAGCTTAGCAGCAGGATCGAACACTGAAGCTTTCTTT. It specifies CASSLAAGSNTEAFF. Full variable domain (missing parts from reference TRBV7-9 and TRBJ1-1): DTGVSQNPRHKITKRGQNVTFRCDPISEHNRLYWYRQTLGQGPEFLTYFQNEAQLEKSRLLSDRFSAERPKGSFSTLEIQRTEQGDSAMYLCASSLAAGSNTEAFFGQGTRLTVV.

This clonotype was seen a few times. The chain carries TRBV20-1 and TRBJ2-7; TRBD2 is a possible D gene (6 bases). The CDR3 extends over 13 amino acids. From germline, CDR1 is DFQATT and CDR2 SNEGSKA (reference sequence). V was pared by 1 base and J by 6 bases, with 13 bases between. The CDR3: CSARAGTRSEQYF. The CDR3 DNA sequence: TGCAGTGCTAGAGCGGGGACTCGCTCCGAGCAGTACTTC.

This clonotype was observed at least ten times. CDR3 coding DNA: TGTGCCAGCAGCATAACCGGGACCTCTGCCTACAATGAGCAGTTCTTC. Its translation: CASSITGTSAYNEQFF. The V call is TRBV7-2, the J call TRBJ2-1; tentatively, D is TRBD1 or TRBD2 (5 bases each). This CDR3 spans 16 amino acids. Germline values: CDR1 SGHTA, CDR2 FQGNSA. Between the trimmed V and J ends, which lost 5 bases and 2 bases, there was a span of 16 bases.

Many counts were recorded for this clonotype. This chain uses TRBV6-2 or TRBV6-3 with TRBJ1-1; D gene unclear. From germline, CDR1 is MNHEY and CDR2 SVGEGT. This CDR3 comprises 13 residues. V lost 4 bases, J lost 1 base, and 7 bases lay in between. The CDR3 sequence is CASSLAENTEAFF. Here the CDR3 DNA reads TGTGCCAGCAGTTTGGCGGAGAACACTGAAGCTTTCTTT.

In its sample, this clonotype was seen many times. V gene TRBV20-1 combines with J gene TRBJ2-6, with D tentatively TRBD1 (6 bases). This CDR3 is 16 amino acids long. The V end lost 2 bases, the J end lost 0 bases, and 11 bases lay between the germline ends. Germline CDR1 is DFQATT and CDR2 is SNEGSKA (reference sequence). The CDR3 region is CSARRTESSGANVLTF. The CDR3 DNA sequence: TGCAGTGCTAGACGGACAGAGAGCTCTGGGGCCAACGTCCTGACTTTC.

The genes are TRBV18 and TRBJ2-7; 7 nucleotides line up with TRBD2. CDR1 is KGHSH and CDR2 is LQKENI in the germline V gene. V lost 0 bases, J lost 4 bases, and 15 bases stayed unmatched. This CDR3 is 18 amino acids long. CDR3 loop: CASSPPKESGGSEYEQYV. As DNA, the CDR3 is TGTGCCAGCTCACCACCTAAAGAATCGGGCGGGAGTGAATACGAGCAGTACGTC.

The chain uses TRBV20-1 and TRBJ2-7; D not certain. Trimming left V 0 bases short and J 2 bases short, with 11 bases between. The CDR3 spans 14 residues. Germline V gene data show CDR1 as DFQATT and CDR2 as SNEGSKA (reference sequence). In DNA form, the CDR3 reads TGCAGTGCTAGAGATCAGGCAGGCCCCTACGAGCAGTACGTC. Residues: CSARDQAGPYEQYV.

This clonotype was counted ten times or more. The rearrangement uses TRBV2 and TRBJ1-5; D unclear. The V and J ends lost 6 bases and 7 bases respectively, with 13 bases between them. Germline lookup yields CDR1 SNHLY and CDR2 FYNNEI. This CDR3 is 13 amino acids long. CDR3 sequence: CASSRTERQPQHF. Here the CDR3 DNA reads TGTGCCAGCAGCCGAACAGAGAGGCAGCCCCAGCATTTT.

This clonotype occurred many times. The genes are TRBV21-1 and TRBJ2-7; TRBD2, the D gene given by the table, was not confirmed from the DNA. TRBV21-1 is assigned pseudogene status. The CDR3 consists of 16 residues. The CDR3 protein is CASSPSPSGIPYEQYV. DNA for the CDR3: TGTGCCAGCAGCCCAAGCCCTAGCGGGATTCCCTACGAGCAGTACGTC.

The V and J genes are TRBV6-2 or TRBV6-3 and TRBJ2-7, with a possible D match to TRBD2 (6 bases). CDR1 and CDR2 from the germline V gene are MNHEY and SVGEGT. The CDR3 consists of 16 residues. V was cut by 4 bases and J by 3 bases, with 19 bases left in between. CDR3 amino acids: CASSSSRRGRSYEQYV. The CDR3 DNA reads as TGTGCCAGCAGTTCCAGCCGGCGGGGACGGAGCTACGAGCAGTACGTC.

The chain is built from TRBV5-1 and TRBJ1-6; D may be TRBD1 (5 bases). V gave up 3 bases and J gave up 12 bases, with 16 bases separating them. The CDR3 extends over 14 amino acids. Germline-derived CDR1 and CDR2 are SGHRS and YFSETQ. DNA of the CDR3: TGCGCCAGCAGCTCGGCTGGGACGGAGGGACCCCTCCACTTT. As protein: CASSSAGTEGPLHF.

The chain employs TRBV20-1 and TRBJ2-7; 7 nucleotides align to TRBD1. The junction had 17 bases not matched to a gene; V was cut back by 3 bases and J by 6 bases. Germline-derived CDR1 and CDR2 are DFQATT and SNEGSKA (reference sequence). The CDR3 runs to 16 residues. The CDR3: CSARVVSGGSLSEQYF. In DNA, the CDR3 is TGCAGTGCTAGGGTGGTATCAGGGGGTTCCCTCTCCGAGCAGTACTTC.

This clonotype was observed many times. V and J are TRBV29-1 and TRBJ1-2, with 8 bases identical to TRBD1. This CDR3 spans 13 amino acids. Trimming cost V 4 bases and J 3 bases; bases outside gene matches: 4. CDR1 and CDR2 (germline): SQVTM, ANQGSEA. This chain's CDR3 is CSVAGQGDYGYTF. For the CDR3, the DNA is TGCAGCGTTGCTGGACAGGGAGACTATGGCTACACCTTC. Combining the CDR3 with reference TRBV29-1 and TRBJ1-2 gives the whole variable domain SAVISQKPSRDICQRGTSLTIQCQVDSQVTMMFWYRQQPGQSLTLIATANQGSEATYESGFVIDKFPISRPNLTFSTLTVSNMSPEDSSIYLCSVAGQGDYGYTFGSGTRLTVV.

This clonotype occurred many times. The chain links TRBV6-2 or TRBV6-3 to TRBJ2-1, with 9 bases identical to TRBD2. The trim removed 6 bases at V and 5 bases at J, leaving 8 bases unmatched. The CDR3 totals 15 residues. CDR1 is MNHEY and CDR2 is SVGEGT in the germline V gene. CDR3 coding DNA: TGTGCCAGCAGACCCGGACTAGCGTGGCACAATGAGCAGTTCTTC. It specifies CASRPGLAWHNEQFF.

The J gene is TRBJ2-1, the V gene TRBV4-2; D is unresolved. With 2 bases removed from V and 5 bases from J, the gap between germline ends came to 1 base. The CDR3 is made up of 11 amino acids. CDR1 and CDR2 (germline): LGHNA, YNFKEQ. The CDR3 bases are TGTGCCAGCAGCCAAAACAATGAGCAGTTCTTC. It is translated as CASSQNNEQFF.

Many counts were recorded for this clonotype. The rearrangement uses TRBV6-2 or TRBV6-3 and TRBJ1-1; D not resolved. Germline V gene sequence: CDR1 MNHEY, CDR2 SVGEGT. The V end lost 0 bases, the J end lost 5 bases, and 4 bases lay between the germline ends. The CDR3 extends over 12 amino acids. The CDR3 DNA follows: TGTGCCAGCAGTTACTCGAGGACTGAAGCTTTCTTT. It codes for CASSYSRTEAFF.

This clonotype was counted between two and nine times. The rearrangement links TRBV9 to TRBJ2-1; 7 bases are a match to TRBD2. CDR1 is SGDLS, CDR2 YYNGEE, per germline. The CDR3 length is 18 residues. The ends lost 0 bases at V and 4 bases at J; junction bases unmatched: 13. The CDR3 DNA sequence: TGTGCCAGCAGCGTAGAAGGGGTAGCGGGCCCGTTATACAATGAGCAGTTCTTC. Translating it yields CASSVEGVAGPLYNEQFF.

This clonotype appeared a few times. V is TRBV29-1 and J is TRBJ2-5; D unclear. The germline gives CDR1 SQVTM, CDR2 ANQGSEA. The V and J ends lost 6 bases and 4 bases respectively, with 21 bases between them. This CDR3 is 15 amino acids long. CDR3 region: CSVPPSTTRVETQYF. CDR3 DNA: TGCAGCGTCCCTCCGTCGACCACCCGAGTAGAGACCCAGTACTTC.